One and the same sample provided the 2 T cell receptor beta chains below, sequenced in a study of blood T cell repertoires in COVID-19. The protocol was immunoSEQ multiplex PCR, while the TCRdb copy is restricted to in-frame clones and leaves out a portion. The sample lists more than 85,000 clones; around 80% were seen once. Specimen: peripheral blood. These TCRs come from a man between 65 and 85 years old with acute or convalescent COVID-19.

The chain recombines TRBV4-2 with TRBJ1-1; TRBD1 aligns across 9 bases. V lost 0 bases to trimming and J lost 4 bases; unmatched junction nucleotides: 6. Germline V gene data show CDR1 as LGHNA and CDR2 as YNFKEQ. This CDR3 has 16 residues. This CDR3 reads CASSQDRRTGVTEAFF. The CDR3 nucleotides are TGTGCCAGCAGCCAAGACCGTCGGACAGGGGTCACTGAAGCTTTCTTT.

The chain has TRBV6-5 and TRBJ2-3, with 7 bases identical to TRBD1. The V and J ends lost 5 bases and 2 bases, in that order; junction bases with no gene match: 7. Germline lookup yields CDR1 MNHEY and CDR2 SVGAGI. This CDR3 comprises 15 residues. The CDR3 loop reads CASSTDRVSTDTQYF. CDR3 in DNA: TGTGCCAGCAGTACCGACAGGGTTTCCACAGATACGCAGTATTTT.